This T cell receptor beta chain was sequenced in a study of blood T cell repertoires in COVID-19. The wider study: Spain, Italy and the United States supplied samples that represented acute and convalescent COVID-19. The cDNA or gDNA used as material had been derived from T cells, B-cell-depleted T cells, or PBMCs.

Trimming took 2 bases from V and 5 from J; bases not matched to a gene: 12. Germline V gene sequence: CDR1 LGHNA, CDR2 YNFKEQ. This CDR3 comprises 17 residues. TCRdb's table, derived via immunoSEQ multiplex PCR, lists solely in-frame clones and lacks some. The sample yields fewer than 350,000 clones, about 91% seen once. Individuals in the exposed group had encountered a COVID-19 case within 2 weeks preceding study entry. This clonotype originated in a man between 35 and 55 years old who had been exposed to COVID-19. The chain recombines TRBV4-2 with TRBJ2-1, with 7 bases fitting TRBD2. The sample consisted of PBMCs or T cells enriched from blood (not recorded which). CDR3 region: CASSQPLTSTSNNEQFF. CDR3 DNA: TGTGCCAGCAGCCAACCTCTGACTAGCACGTCCAACAATGAGCAGTTCTTC.